Sequencing of this T cell receptor beta chain was carried out in a study of glioma-infiltrating T cells after dendritic cell vaccination. Up to about 2 ug genomic DNA was used for TCRB CDR3 amplification. Primers: 60 V beta forward and 13 J beta reverse. The assay was immunoSEQ multiplex PCR, and TCRdb's table has in-frame clones only and misses some. The table includes about 100,000 clones, approximately 80% detected once. Time point given: after dendritic cell vaccination, including at tumor progression/relapse. PBMC were collected before vaccination, two weeks after the third vaccination, and at progression. This clone was observed a single time. This CDR3 has 15 residues. Trimming at V came to 0 bases and at J to 7 bases, leaving 7 bases not matched to a gene. The germline V gene encodes CDR1 SGHRS and CDR2 YFSETQ.

Sequenced material: blood, taken after dendritic cell vaccination. This clonotype originated in a human donor with glioblastoma. The chain is built from TRBV5-1 and TRBJ1-2, with 9 bases aligning to TRBD1. In DNA, the CDR3 is TGCGCCAGCAGCTTGGAATACAGGGGGCGGAGTGGCTACACCTTC. The encoded protein is CASSLEYRGRSGYTF.